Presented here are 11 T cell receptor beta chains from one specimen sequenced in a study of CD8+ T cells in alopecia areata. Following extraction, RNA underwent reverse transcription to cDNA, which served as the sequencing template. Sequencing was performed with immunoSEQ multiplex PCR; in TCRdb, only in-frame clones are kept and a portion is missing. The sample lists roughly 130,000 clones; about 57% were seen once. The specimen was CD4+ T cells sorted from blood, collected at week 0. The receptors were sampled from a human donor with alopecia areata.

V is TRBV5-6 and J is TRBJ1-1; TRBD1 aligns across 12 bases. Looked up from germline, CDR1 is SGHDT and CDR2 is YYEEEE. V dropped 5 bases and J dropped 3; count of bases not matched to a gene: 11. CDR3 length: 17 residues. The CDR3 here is CASSSPGQGARYTEAFF. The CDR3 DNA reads TGTGCCAGCAGTTCTCCGGGACAGGGGGCGCGATACACTGAAGCTTTCTTT.

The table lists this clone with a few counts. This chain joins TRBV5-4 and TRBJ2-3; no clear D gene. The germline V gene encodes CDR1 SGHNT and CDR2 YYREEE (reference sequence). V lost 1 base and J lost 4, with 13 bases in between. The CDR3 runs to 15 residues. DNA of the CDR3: TGTGCCAGCAGCTTGCTAAGGGTTTCGTCAGATACGCAGTATTTT. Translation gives CASSLLRVSSDTQYF.

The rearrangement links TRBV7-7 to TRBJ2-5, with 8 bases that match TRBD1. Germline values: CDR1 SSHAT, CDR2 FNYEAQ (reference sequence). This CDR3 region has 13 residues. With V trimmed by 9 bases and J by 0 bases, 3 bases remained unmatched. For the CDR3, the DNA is TGTGCCAGTGGACAGGGATACCAAGAGACCCAGTACTTC. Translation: CASGQGYQETQYF.

The CDR3: CASSGSTGVNEKLFF. The CDR3 DNA reads as TGTGCCAGCAGTGGATCGACGGGGGTAAATGAAAAACTGTTTTTT. J is TRBJ1-4 and V is TRBV6-4; D possibly corresponds to TRBD1 (5 bases). Trimming left V 4 bases short and J 5 bases short, with 14 bases between. Germline V CDR1 and CDR2: MRHNA, SNTAGT. The CDR3 extends over 15 amino acids.

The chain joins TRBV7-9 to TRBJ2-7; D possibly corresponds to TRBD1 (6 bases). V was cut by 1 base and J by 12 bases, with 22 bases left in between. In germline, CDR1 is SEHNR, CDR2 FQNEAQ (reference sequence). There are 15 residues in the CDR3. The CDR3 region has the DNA TGTGCCAGCAGCTTAGTTCGGGCAGGGGCCTCTATCGTGTACTTC. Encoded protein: CASSLVRAGASIVYF.

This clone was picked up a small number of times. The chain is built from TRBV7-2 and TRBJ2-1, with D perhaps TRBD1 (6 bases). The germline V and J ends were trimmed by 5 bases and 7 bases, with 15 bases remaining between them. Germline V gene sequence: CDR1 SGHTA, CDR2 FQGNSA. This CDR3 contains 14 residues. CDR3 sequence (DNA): TGTGCCAGCAGCGCATCAACAGGGTTGAATGAGCAGTTCTTC. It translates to CASSASTGLNEQFF. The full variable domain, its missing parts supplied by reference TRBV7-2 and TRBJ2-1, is GAGVSQSPSNKVTEKGKDVELRCDPISGHTALYWYRQSLGQGLEFLIYFQGNSAPDKSGLPSDRFSAERTGGSVSTLTIQRTQQEDSAVYLCASSASTGLNEQFFGPGTRLTVL.

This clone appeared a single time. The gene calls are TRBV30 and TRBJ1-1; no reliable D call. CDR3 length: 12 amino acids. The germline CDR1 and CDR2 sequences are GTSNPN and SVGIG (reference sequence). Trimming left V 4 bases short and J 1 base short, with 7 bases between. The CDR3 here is CAWIRENTEAFF. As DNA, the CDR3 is TGTGCCTGGATTAGGGAGAACACTGAAGCTTTCTTT.

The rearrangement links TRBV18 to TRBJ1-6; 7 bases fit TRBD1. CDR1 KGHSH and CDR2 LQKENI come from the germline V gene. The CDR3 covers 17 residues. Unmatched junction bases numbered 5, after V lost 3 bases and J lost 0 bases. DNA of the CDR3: TGTGCCAGCTCACCCCAACAGGGGAGCTCCTATAATTCACCCCTCCACTTT. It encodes CASSPQQGSSYNSPLHF.

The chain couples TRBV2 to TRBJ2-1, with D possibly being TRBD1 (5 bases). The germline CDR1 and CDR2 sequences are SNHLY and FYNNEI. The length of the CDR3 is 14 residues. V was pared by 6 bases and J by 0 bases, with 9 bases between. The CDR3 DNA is TGTGCCAGCAGGACAGTGAGCTCCTACAATGAGCAGTTCTTC. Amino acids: CASRTVSSYNEQFF.

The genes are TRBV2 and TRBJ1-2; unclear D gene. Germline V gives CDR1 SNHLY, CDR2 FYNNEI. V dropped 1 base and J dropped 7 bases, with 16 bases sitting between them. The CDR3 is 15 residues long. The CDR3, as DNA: TGTGCCAGCAGTGAAGTAGTGACATTAAGTCGTGGCTACACCTTC. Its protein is CASSEVVTLSRGYTF.

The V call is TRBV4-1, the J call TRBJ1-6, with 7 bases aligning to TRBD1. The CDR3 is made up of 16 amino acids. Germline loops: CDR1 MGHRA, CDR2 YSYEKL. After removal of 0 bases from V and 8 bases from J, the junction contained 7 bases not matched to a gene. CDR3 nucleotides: TGCGCCAGCAGCCAAGAGGGAGTACAGGGGTATTCACCCCTCCACTTT. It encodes CASSQEGVQGYSPLHF.